The 15 T cell receptor beta chains listed next were all sequenced from one sample in a study of Tregs in tolerant kidney transplant recipients. The data were produced by immunoSEQ multiplex PCR, yet TCRdb's version contains in-frame clones alone and is incomplete. Of around 70,000 clones listed, roughly 92% were seen once; the top ten hold over 9.5%. Sequences were derived from CD8+ T cells from blood, sampled before the transplant. These receptors all stem from a human donor who received a combined kidney and bone marrow transplant.

The chain is built from TRBV7-6 and TRBJ1-5; 7 bases line up with TRBD1. V lost 1 base, J lost 3 bases, and 6 bases stayed unmatched. The CDR3 extends over 16 amino acids. The V gene's germline CDR1 is SGHVS and CDR2 FNYEAQ. The CDR3 nucleotides read TGTGCCAGCAGCTTAGGGGCAGGGGGACCCAATCAGCCCCAGCATTTT. The encoded protein is CASSLGAGGPNQPQHF.

CDR3 bases: TGCGCCAGCAGCCCTGGAGGGGGCTACGAGCAGTACTTC. It yields the protein CASSPGGGYEQYF. This chain joins TRBV5-1 and TRBJ2-5; D may match TRBD1 or TRBD2 (6 bases each). The end of the DNA aligns better with TRBJ2-7, so the J call may be wrong. CDR1 is SGHRS and CDR2 is YFSETQ in the germline V gene. The CDR3 has 13 amino acids.

This clone showed up just once. The rearrangement uses TRBV5-1 and TRBJ2-1; possible D gene TRBD2, 6 bases. The length of the CDR3 is 13 residues. Germline CDR1 reads SGHRS; CDR2 reads YFSETQ. V was shortened by 0 bases and J by 6 bases, with 7 bases between the two germline ends. Here the CDR3 DNA reads TGCGCCAGCAGCTTGGCTAGCGCCAATGAGCAGTTCTTC. This translates into CASSLASANEQFF.

The chain combines TRBV11-2 with TRBJ2-6; tentative D call: TRBD2 (6 bases). CDR3 length: 17 amino acids. From germline, CDR1 is SGHAT and CDR2 FQNNGV. With 5 bases removed from V and 4 bases from J, the gap between germline ends came to 18 bases. CDR3 in DNA: TGTGCCAGCAGCCCCGGACGGATGGGACTGGGGGCCAACGTCCTGACTTTC. Translating gives CASSPGRMGLGANVLTF.

The V call is TRBV4-1, the J call TRBJ2-7, with TRBD1 matching over 7 bases. Germline assignment: CDR1 MGHRA and CDR2 YSYEKL. This CDR3 is built from 14 residues. The J segment lost 5 bases and the V segment lost 5 bases, leaving 9 bases of the junction unmatched. The chain's CDR3 is CASSDHPQGDEQYF. The DNA of the CDR3 is TGCGCCAGCAGCGATCACCCGCAGGGGGACGAGCAGTACTTC.

The chain has TRBV5-6 and TRBJ2-7, with D maybe TRBD1 (6 bases). Germline CDR1 and CDR2: SGHDT and YYEEEE. V was cut by 3 bases and J by 1 base, with 8 bases left in between. This CDR3 region has 13 residues. The CDR3 loop is CASSYGQSYEQYF. CDR3 sequence (DNA): TGTGCCAGCAGCTACGGACAGTCCTACGAGCAGTACTTC.

The genes are TRBV2 and TRBJ2-5; D perhaps matches TRBD1 (6 bases). CDR1 and CDR2 from the germline V gene are SNHLY and FYNNEI. This CDR3 is 11 amino acids long. The CDR3 nucleotides are TGTGCGTCACAGGGCCAAGAGACCCAGTACTTC. Protein sequence: CASQGQETQYF.

The table lists this clone with a few counts. The sample holds other DNA sequences that translate to the same CDR3. This chain links TRBV6-1 with TRBJ1-6, with TRBD1 matching 7 bases. The CDR3 covers 15 residues. With 0 bases clipped from V and 8 bases from J, the junction kept 4 bases outside the gene matches. CDR1 MNHNS and CDR2 SASEGT come from the germline V gene. CDR3 loop: CASSEARQGYSPLHF. The CDR3 coding sequence is TGTGCCAGCAGTGAAGCGCGACAGGGTTATTCACCCCTCCACTTT.

The genes are TRBV27 and TRBJ2-1; TRBD2 is a possible D gene (6 bases). V lost 5 bases and J lost 7, with 15 bases in between. CDR1 is MNHEY, CDR2 SMNVEV, per germline (reference sequence). This CDR3 has 14 residues. This chain's CDR3 is CASSLGSSGNEQFF. The CDR3 coding sequence is TGTGCCAGCAGTCTCGGGAGTTCAGGGAATGAGCAGTTCTTC.

In nucleotides, the CDR3 is TGTGCCAGCAGCATCCCGAGCGGGAGGGCCCGCTACGAGCAGTACTTC. Protein sequence: CASSIPSGRARYEQYF. This chain connects TRBV7-2 to TRBJ2-7, with 10 bases aligning to TRBD2. CDR3 length: 16 residues. Looked up from germline, CDR1 is SGHTA and CDR2 is FQGNSA. Trimming removed 5 bases from V and 3 bases from J; junction bases left unmatched: 10.

This chain joins TRBV7-9 and TRBJ2-3; the match to TRBD2 covers 14 bases. Germline V gene lookup returns CDR1 SEHNR and CDR2 FQNEAQ (reference sequence). The junction had 7 bases not matched to a gene; V was cut back by 5 bases and J by 3 bases. This CDR3 spans 17 amino acids. The CDR3 sequence is CASSPTGTSGGTDTQYF. The CDR3 DNA sequence: TGTGCCAGCAGCCCCACCGGGACTAGCGGGGGAACAGATACGCAGTATTTT. The whole variable domain, filled in from reference TRBV7-9 and TRBJ2-3, reads DTGVSQNPRHKITKRGQNVTFRCDPISEHNRLYWYRQTLGQGPEFLTYFQNEAQLEKSRLLSDRFSAERPKGSFSTLEIQRTEQGDSAMYLCASSPTGTSGGTDTQYFGPGTRLTVL.

The gene calls are TRBV7-2 and TRBJ2-5; a weak D match, TRBD1 (5 bases). The J call may not be correct, given that the DNA end is closer to TRBJ2-7. The germline gives CDR1 SGHTA, CDR2 FQGNSA. This CDR3 is 14 amino acids long. This chain's CDR3 is CASSLQGRSYEQYF. The CDR3 region has the DNA TGTGCCAGCAGCTTGCAGGGTAGGTCCTACGAGCAGTACTTC.

This clone was picked up one time. CDR3 region: CASRLMMASGVFRCCEQYF. In DNA, the CDR3 is TGTGCAAGTCGCTTAATGATGGCTAGCGGGGTATTTCGTTGCTGCGAGCAGTACTTC. The V call is TRBV12-2, the J call TRBJ2-7; TRBD2 is taken as the D call from the table, unchecked against the DNA. TRBV12-2 is given as a pseudogene. The CDR3 runs to 19 residues.

The rearrangement links TRBV28 to TRBJ2-1, with a tentative D call TRBD2 (6 bases). The CDR3 has 16 amino acids. Trimming pared 6 bases from V and 5 bases from J, leaving 20 bases between. Germline assignment: CDR1 MDHEN and CDR2 SYDVKM. The CDR3 loop reads CASRVVTLTGDNEQFF. In DNA form, the CDR3 reads TGTGCCAGCAGAGTAGTTACATTAACGGGGGACAATGAGCAGTTCTTC.

The rearrangement uses TRBV5-1 and TRBJ2-1, with TRBD1 matching over 11 bases. Germline assignment: CDR1 SGHRS and CDR2 YFSETQ. After removal of 4 bases from V and 2 bases from J, the junction contained 5 bases not matched to a gene. The CDR3 is 16 residues long. The DNA for the CDR3 is TGCGCCAGCAGCGGACAGGGGGCCGTCGCCTACAATGAGCAGTTCTTC. It codes for CASSGQGAVAYNEQFF.